A selection of T cell receptor beta chains follows, all from one sample in a study of early stage breast cancer tumors. Method: immunoSEQ multiplex PCR; TCRdb's copy keeps in-frame clones and lacks some. The top ten clones hold about 7% of a sample with some 36,000 clones, 65% to 75% of them seen once. Sequenced sample: blood. The receptors here all came from a person in their sixties with breast cancer. Both conserved end residues are part of each CDR3. Fields, in order: CDR3 DNA, CDR3 protein, clone size, V gene, D gene, J gene. D genes are given only for firm matches. Expanded clones are given a class, and other clones once, few, many or no size at all.

TGTGCCAGCAGCTGGGGGGGGGAGACCCAGTACTTC CASSWGGETQYF . TRBV5-6 TRBD2 TRBJ2-5
TGTGCCAGCAGTTACCTAGGATTTAGCACAGATACGCAGTATTTT CASSYLGFSTDTQYF . TRBV6-5 . TRBJ2-3
TGCAGCGTTGCTGGGGGGGGGAGCACTGAAGCTTTCTTT CSVAGGGSTEAFF . TRBV29-1 . TRBJ1-1
TGTGCCAGCAGCTTAGAGGGGACTAGCGGAGGAGGAAACATTCAGTACTTC CASSLEGTSGGGNIQYF . TRBV7-9 TRBD2 TRBJ2-4
TGTGCCAGCAGTGACCGGGGGGCGTTTGAGACCCAGTACTTC CASSDRGAFETQYF . TRBV6-1 . TRBJ2-5
TGTGCCAGCAGCTTAGCGCGGGTATCCGGGGAGCTGTTTTTT CASSLARVSGELFF . TRBV7-8 . TRBJ2-2
TGCGCCAGCAGTGTGGACAGGGAGTTCACAGATACGCAGTATTTT CASSVDREFTDTQYF . TRBV10-1 TRBD1 TRBJ2-3
TGCGCCAGCGGGCATGGGACAGGGAACACTGAAGCTTTCTTT CASGHGTGNTEAFF . TRBV5-1 TRBD1 TRBJ1-1
TGTGCCAGCAGCAGAGGCCAGGGACTAATATCCACCGGGGAGCTGTTTTTT CASSRGQGLISTGELFF . TRBV5-4 TRBD2 TRBJ2-2
TGCGCCAGCACCCGAAGCCTAGCGAGCTCCTACAATGAGCAGTTCTTC CASTRSLASSYNEQFF . TRBV5-1 . TRBJ2-1
TGTGCCGTAAGCACAGGGGACAGCAATCAGCCCCAGCATTTT CAVSTGDSNQPQHF few TRBV19 TRBD1 TRBJ1-5
TGTGCCAGTAGTAAATCCGGGACTAGCGGGATCGGAGAGACCCAGTACTTC CASSKSGTSGIGETQYF . TRBV19 TRBD2 TRBJ2-5
TGTGCCAGCAGTGAAAGGTCGGGGAACACTGAAGCTTTCTTT CASSERSGNTEAFF few TRBV2 . TRBJ1-1
TGCAGTGCTGCGACTCTAGAGACCCAGTACTTC CSAATLETQYF few TRBV20-1 . TRBJ2-5
TGTGCCAGCAGTTTACTTCAAGCGGGCCCGAACACCGGGGAGCTGTTTTTT CASSLLQAGPNTGELFF . TRBV28 . TRBJ2-2
TGCGCCAGCAGCCACGTGGCTAGCGGTTACAATGAGCAGTTCTTC CASSHVASGYNEQFF . TRBV5-1 TRBD2 TRBJ2-1
TGTGCCAGCAGCTTGGTTGCTAGCGGGGGGGCCTACACCGGGGAGCTGTTTTTT CASSLVASGGAYTGELFF . TRBV5-4 TRBD2 TRBJ2-2
TGCAGCGTCCGAGGGGGACGAAGCTCCTACAATGAGCAGTTCTTC CSVRGGRSSYNEQFF few TRBV29-1 . TRBJ2-1